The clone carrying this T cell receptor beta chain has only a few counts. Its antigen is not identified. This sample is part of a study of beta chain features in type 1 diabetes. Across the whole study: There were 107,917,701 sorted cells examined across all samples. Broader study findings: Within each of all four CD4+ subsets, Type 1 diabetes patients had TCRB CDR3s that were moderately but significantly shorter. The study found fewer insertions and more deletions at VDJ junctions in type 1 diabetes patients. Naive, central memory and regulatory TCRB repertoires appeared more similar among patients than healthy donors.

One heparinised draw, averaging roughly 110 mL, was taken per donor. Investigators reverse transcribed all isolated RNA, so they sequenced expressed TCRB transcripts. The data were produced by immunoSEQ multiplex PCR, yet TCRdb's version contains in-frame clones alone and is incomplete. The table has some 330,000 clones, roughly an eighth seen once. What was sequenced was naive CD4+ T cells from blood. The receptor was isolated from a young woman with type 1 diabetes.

The CDR3: CASSDRGGLNGYTF. The CDR3 DNA is TGTGCCAGCAGCGACCGGGGAGGGTTGAATGGCTACACCTTC. This chain links TRBV7-9 with TRBJ1-2, with no clear D. CDR1 and CDR2 from the germline V gene are SEHNR and FQNEAQ (reference sequence). V gave up 5 bases and J gave up 6 bases, with 16 bases separating them. The CDR3 runs to 14 residues. Combining the CDR3 with reference TRBV7-9 and TRBJ1-2 gives the whole variable domain DTGVSQNPRHKITKRGQNVTFRCDPISEHNRLYWYRQTLGQGPEFLTYFQNEAQLEKSRLLSDRFSAERPKGSFSTLEIQRTEQGDSAMYLCASSDRGGLNGYTFGSGTRLTVV.